This entry describes one TCR beta chain. Its antigen is unidentified. This sample is drawn from a study of Ad26.COV2.S vaccination and SARS-CoV-2 variants. Whole-study context: Donor was one of the participants in the Ad26.COV2.S arm of the COV1001 trial. Study outcomes and limitations: People given the vaccine had a wider spike-specific TCR breadth than placebo recipients did.

Germline values: CDR1 SGHDT, CDR2 YYEEEE. This CDR3 is 12 amino acids long. Trimming left V 2 bases short and J 9 bases short, with 9 bases between. The treatment here: 15 to 20 received Ad26.COV2.S at low or high dose, single or two shots; several received placebo; per-sample allocation not given. Samples analyzed were those drawn on day 63 after the first vaccine or placebo injection. TCRdb's copy holds only in-frame clones and misses some; the assay was immunoSEQ multiplex PCR. The sample carries about 480,000 clones, around 85% recorded once. The sequence came from a person aged 18 to 59 who received the Ad26.COV2.S COVID-19 vaccine or a placebo. V usage is TRBV5-6 and J usage is TRBJ2-1; D is perhaps TRBD1 (7 bases). The specimen comprised peripheral blood, sampled in a trial of Ad26.COV2.S vaccine versus placebo. This chain's CDR3 is CASSFQGGEQFF. CDR3 in DNA: TGTGCCAGCAGCTTCCAGGGGGGTGAGCAGTTCTTC. Supplemented by reference TRBV5-6 and TRBJ2-1, the full variable domain reads DAGVTQSPTHLIKTRGQQVTLRCSPKSGHDTVSWYQQALGQGPQFIFQYYEEEERQRGNFPDRFSGHQFPNYSSELNVNALLLGDSALYLCASSFQGGEQFFGPGTRLTVL.